The entry that follows covers one T cell receptor (beta chain) sequence. The antigen is unknown. This sequence may be a read error, since a much larger clone differs from it by one base. This record comes from a study of T cells in Graves' hyperthyroidism and ophthalmopathy. Overall study results and limits: The authors' 13 V-J model separated ophthalmopathy from stable hyperthyroidism.

From RNA transcripts, TCR beta CDR3 regions were amplified. A set of HTBI primers served as the primers for a first-round RT-PCR of the TCR CDR3. TCRdb independently ran MiXCR on the multiplex PCR reads; one entry per CDR3 protein. Seen here are about 49,000 distinct CDR3 sequences, about 53% observed once, and the top ten hold 34%. Patients aged 18 to 65 had newly diagnosed hyperthyroidism that had lasted under 2 months. The V gene end was trimmed by 5 bases and the J gene end by 1 base; junction bases not matched to a gene: 9. The germline CDR1 and CDR2 sequences are MNHNS and SASEGT. The CDR3 contains 16 residues.

This chain connects TRBV6-1 to TRBJ1-1, with 8 bases identical to TRBD1. The material sequenced was peripheral blood or thyroid tissue (not recorded which). The receptor's source is a man aged 18-30 years with Graves' hyperthyroidism. The CDR3 loop reads CASSHPLGQENTEAFF. CDR3 nucleotide sequence: TGTGCCAGCAGTCATCCTTTGGGACAGGAGAACACTGAAGCTTTCTTT.